The sample holds many counts of the clone carrying this T cell receptor beta chain. The antigen is undetermined. Separate cDNA molecules each had unique molecular identifiers attached to them. MiXCR, applied by TCRdb to the 5' RACE reads, yields one record per CDR3 protein. The table shows 55,000 to 75,000 distinct CDR3 sequences, with 9% to 15% occurring only once. The sample is drawn from a study of early T cells in non-severe SARS-CoV-2 infection. Turning to the study itself: Sequencing used unsorted whole-blood bulk RNA, so chains lack pairing.

The V gene lost 3 bases and the J gene lost 2 bases, with 20 bases spanning the gap. The CDR3 sequence is 18 residues long. Germline CDR1 and CDR2: LNHNV and YYDKDF (reference sequence). General study results and limits: VDJdb matching, biased toward anti-spike CD8 responses, missed private and CD4 specificities.

The TCR was taken from an adult who was a healthcare worker with PCR-confirmed SARS-CoV-2 infection or an uninfected control (not recorded which). Sequencing was performed on whole blood. The V gene is TRBV15, the J gene TRBJ1-5; a weak D match, TRBD1 (6 bases). The CDR3 here is CATSRGPPGGHGNQPQHF. The CDR3 coding sequence is TGTGCCACCAGCAGGGGACCCCCCGGGGGCCATGGCAATCAGCCCCAGCATTTT. Drawing the rest from reference TRBV15 and TRBJ1-5, the complete variable domain is DAMVIQNPRYQVTQFGKPVTLSCSQTLNHNVMYWYQQKSSQAPKLLFHYYDKDFNNEADTPDNFQSRRPNTSFCFLDIRSPGLGDTAMYLCATSRGPPGGHGNQPQHFGDGTRLSIL.